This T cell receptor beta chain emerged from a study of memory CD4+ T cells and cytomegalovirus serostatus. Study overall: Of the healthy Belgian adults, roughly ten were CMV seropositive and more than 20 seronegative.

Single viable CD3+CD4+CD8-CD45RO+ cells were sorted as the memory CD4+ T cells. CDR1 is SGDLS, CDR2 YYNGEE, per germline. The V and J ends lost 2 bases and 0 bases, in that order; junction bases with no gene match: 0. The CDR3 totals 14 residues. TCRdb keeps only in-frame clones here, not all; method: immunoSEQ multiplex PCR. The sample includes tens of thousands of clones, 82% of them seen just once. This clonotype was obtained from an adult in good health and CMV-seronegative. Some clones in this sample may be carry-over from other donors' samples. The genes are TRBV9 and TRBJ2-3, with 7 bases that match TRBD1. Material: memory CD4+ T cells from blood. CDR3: CASSVTGSTDTQYF. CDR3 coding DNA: TGTGCCAGCAGCGTGACAGGGAGCACAGATACGCAGTATTTT.